This T cell receptor (beta chain) was sequenced for a study of blood T cell repertoires in COVID-19. At the level of the study: Sources were T cells, B-cell-depleted T cells, or PBMCs; the material itself was cDNA or gDNA.

The CDR3 runs 12 residues. Trimming removed 5 bases at V and 8 bases at J, with 11 bases between. CDR1 and CDR2 from the germline V gene are SGHTA and FQGNSA. Authors' processing steps: Amplification of reference gene primers provided the estimated nucleated cell counts. Repertoires were generated with immunoSEQ multiplex PCR, while TCRdb's copy carries only in-frame clones and drops some. V and J calls and clone size follow that table, whereas D and trimming were derived from the DNA. The sample has 100,000 to 150,000 clones, 85% to 90% seen once. V gene TRBV7-2 combines with J gene TRBJ2-3, with D possibly being TRBD2 (5 bases). The material sequenced was peripheral blood. The TCR sequence derives from a woman of 80 years or more with acute or convalescent COVID-19. The CDR3 DNA is TGTGCCAGCAGCCCGACTAAGGGTACGCAGTATTTT. It encodes CASSPTKGTQYF.